Sequencing of this T cell receptor (beta chain) was carried out in a study of blood T cell repertoires in COVID-19. The V gene's germline CDR1 is SQVTM and CDR2 ANQGSEA. Trimming cost V 4 bases and J 4 bases; bases outside gene matches: 10. The CDR3 runs 16 residues. This study enrolled people aged 18 to 89 from around 25 US geographic areas. Assay: immunoSEQ multiplex PCR; the TCRdb copy retains only in-frame clones and omits some. The data show about 180,000 clones, 88% seen once. The sequenced sample was PBMCs or T cells enriched from blood (not recorded which). The rearrangement links TRBV29-1 to TRBJ2-1; TRBD1 aligns across 10 bases. This TCR came from a woman aged 18-30 years who had recovered from COVID-19. The CDR3 sequence is CSVVFNGDRGYNEQFF. CDR3 sequence (DNA): TGCAGCGTTGTATTCAATGGGGACAGGGGTTACAATGAGCAGTTCTTC.